The TCR beta chain described here comes from a study of CXCR3-negative and CXCR3-positive naive CD8 T cells. Germline V lookup: CDR1 SQVTM, CDR2 ANQGSEA. This CDR3 region has 13 residues. UMI-tagged TRB cDNA libraries were built via 5' RACE. For each CDR3 protein, TCRdb gives one entry from its re-call of the 5' RACE reads, without DNA. The table lists about 120,000 distinct CDR3 sequences. Sequencing was carried out using naive CXCR3- CD8+ T cells from blood. As to subset: CD45RO-CCR7+CD27+CD95- naive CD8+ T cells lacking CXCR3 (TNR3-). V is TRBV29-1 and J is TRBJ2-1. The sequence came from a human donor in good health. Some clones in this sample may be carry-over from other donors' samples. The CDR3 reads CSVPPQNSNEQFF.